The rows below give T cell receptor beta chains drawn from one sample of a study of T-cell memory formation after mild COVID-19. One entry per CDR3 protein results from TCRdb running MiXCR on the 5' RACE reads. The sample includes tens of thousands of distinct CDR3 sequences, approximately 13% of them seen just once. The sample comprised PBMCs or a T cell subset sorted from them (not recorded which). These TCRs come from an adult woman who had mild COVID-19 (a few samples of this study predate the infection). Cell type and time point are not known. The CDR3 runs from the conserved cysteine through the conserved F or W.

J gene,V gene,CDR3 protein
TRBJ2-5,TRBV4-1,CASSPGQKTGETQYF
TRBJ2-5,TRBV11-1,CASSPPEDLRETQYF
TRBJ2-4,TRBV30,CAWSDDKNIQYF
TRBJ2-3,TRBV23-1,CASSHAGVDTQYF
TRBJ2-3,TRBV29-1,CSAGGGSTDTQYF
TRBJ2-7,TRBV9,CASSVGTDYYEQYF
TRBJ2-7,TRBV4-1,CASSRGSGSYEQYF
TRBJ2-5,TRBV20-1,CSARETSGGAQETQYF
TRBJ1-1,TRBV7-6,CASSFQAGGRDSWTEAFF
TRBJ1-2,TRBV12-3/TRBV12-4,CAIQRTEDYGYTF